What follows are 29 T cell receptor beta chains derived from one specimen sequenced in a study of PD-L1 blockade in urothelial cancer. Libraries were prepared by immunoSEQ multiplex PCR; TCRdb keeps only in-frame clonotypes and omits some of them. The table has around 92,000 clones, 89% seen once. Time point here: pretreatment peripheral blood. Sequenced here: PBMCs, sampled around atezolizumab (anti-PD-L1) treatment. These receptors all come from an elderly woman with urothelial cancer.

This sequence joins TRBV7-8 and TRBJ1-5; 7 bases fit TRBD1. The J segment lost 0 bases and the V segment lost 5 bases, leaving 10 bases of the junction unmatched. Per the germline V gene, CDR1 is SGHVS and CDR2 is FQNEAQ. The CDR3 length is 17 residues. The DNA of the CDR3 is TGTGCCAGCAGCATCTTTGGACAGGCGATTAGCAATCAGCCCCAGCATTTT. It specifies CASSIFGQAISNQPQHF.

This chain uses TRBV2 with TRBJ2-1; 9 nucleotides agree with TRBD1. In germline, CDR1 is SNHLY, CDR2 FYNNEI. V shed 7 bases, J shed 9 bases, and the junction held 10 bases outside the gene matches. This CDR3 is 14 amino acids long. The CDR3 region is CASMLDRGMGEQFF. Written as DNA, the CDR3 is TGTGCCAGCATGTTGGACAGGGGCATGGGTGAGCAGTTCTTC.

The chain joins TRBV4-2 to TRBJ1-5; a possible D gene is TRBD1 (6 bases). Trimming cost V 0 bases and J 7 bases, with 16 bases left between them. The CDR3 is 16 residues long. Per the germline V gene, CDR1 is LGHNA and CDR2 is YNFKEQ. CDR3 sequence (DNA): TGTGCCAGCAGCCAAGATAACAGGGAGGGTAGACAGCCCCAGCATTTT. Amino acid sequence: CASSQDNREGRQPQHF.

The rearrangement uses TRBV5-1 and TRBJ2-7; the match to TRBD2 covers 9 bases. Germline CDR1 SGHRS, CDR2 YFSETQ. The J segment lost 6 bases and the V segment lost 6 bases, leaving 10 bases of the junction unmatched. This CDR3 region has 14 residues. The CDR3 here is CASTPAGAGGEQYF. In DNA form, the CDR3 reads TGCGCCAGCACCCCAGCGGGAGCGGGGGGCGAGCAGTACTTC.

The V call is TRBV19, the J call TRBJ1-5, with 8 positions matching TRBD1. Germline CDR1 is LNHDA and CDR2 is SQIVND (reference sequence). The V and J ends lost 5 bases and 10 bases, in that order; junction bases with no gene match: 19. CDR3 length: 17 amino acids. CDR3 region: CASSPPPGQGYNKPQHF. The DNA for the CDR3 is TGTGCCAGTAGTCCCCCCCCCGGACAGGGATACAATAAACCCCAGCATTTT.

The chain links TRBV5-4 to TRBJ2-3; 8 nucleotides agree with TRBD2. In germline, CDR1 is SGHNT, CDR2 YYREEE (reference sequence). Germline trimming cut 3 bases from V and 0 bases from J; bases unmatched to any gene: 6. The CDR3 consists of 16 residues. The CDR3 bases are TGTGCCAGCAGCTCGCACCCTAGCGGGAGCACAGATACGCAGTATTTT. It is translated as CASSSHPSGSTDTQYF.

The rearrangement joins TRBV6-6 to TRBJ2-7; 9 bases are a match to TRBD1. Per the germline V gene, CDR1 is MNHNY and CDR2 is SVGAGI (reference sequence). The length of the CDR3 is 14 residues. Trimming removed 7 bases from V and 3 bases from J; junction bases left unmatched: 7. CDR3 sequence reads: CASTTSGQGYEQYF. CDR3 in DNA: TGTGCCAGCACCACATCGGGACAGGGCTACGAGCAGTACTTC.

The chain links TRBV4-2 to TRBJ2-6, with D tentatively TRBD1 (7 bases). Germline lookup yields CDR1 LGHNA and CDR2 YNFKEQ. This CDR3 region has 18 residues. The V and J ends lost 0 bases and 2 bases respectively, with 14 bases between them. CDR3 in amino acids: CASSQDAGGKAGANVLTF. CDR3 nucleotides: TGTGCCAGCAGCCAAGATGCAGGGGGGAAGGCTGGGGCCAACGTCCTGACTTTC.

The CDR3 region is CASSLAMVAGELFF. Here the CDR3 DNA reads TGTGCCAGCAGCTTAGCGATGGTAGCGGGGGAGCTGTTTTTT. V gene TRBV7-6 combines with J gene TRBJ2-2; tentative D call: TRBD2 (5 bases). The CDR3 has 14 amino acids. CDR1 is SGHVS, CDR2 FNYEAQ, per germline. V was shortened by 0 bases and J by 8 bases, with 10 bases between the two germline ends.

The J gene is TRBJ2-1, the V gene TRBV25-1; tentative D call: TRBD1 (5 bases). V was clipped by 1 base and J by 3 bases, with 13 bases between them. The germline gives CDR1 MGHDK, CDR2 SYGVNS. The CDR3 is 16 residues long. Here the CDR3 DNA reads TGTGCCAGCAGTGAATGGGGCGGTGGGGACTACAATGAGCAGTTCTTC. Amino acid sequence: CASSEWGGGDYNEQFF.

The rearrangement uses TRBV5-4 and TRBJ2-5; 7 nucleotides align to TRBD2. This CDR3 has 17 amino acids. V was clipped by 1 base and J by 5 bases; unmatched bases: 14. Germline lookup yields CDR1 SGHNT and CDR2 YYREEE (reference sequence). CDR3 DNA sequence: TGTGCCAGCAGCTTGATCCCACGAGGGAGGGGTGCGGAGACCCAGTACTTC. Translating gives CASSLIPRGRGAETQYF.

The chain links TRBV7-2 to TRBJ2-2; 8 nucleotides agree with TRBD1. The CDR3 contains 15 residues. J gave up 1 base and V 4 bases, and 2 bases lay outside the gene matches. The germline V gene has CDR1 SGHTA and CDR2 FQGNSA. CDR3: CASSYGQGNTGELFF. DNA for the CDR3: TGTGCCAGCAGCTACGGACAGGGGAACACCGGGGAGCTGTTTTTT.

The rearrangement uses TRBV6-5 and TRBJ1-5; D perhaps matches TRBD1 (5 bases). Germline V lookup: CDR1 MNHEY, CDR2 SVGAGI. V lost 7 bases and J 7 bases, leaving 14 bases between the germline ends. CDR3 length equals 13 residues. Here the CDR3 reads CASNQGLGQPQHF. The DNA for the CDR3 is TGTGCCAGCAATCAGGGTCTAGGGCAGCCCCAGCATTTT.

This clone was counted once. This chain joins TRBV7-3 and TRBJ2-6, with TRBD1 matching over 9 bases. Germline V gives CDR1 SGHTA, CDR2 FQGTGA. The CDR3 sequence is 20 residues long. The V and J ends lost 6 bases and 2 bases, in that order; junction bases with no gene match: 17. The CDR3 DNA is TGTGCCAGCAGTACATTTACAGGGGGCAACTTGGGAACTGGGGCCAACGTCCTGACTTTC. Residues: CASSTFTGGNLGTGANVLTF.

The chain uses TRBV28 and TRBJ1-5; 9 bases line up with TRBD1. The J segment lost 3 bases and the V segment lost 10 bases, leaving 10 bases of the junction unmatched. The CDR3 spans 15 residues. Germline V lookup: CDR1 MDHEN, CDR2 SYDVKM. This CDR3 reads CATTGGQGINQPQHF. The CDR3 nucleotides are TGTGCCACAACAGGGGGACAGGGTATCAATCAGCCCCAGCATTTT.

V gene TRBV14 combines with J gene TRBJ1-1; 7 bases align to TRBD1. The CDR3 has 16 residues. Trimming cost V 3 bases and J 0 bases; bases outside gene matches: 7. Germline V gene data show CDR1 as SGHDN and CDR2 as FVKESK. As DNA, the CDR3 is TGTGCCAGCAGCCATAAACAGGGGACGATGAACACTGAAGCTTTCTTT. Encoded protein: CASSHKQGTMNTEAFF. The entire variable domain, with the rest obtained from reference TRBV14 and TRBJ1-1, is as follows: EAGVTQFPSHSVIEKGQTVTLRCDPISGHDNLYWYRRVMGKEIKFLLHFVKESKQDESGMPNNRFLAERTGGTYSTLKVQPAELEDSGVYFCASSHKQGTMNTEAFFGQGTRLTVV.

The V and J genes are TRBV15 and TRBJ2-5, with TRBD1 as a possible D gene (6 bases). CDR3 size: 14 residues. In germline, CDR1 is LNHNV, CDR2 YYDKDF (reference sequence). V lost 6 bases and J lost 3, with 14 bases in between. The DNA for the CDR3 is TGTGCCACCAGACCGGGACACCTAAAAGAGACCCAGTACTTC. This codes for CATRPGHLKETQYF. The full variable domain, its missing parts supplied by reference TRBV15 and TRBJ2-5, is DAMVIQNPRYQVTQFGKPVTLSCSQTLNHNVMYWYQQKSSQAPKLLFHYYDKDFNNEADTPDNFQSRRPNTSFCFLDIRSPGLGDTAMYLCATRPGHLKETQYFGPGTRLLVL.

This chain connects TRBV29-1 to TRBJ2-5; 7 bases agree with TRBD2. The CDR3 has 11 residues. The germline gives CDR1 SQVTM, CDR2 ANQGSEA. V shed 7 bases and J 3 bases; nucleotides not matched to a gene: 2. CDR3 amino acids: CSARGEETQYF. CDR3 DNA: TGCAGCGCCCGGGGGGAAGAGACCCAGTACTTC.

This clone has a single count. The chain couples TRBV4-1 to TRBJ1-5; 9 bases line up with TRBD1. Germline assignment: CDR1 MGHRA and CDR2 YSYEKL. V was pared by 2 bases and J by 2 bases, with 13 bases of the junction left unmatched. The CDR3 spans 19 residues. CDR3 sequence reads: CASSQPRDRELLGNQPQHF. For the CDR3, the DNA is TGCGCCAGCAGCCAACCCCGGGACAGGGAATTGCTTGGCAATCAGCCCCAGCATTTT.

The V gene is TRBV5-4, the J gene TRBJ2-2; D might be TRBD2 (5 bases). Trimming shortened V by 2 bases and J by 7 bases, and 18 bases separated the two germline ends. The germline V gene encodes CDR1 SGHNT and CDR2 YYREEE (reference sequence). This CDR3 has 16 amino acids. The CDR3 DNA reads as TGTGCCAGCAGCTTTCAGAGGGAAGGCCAGGTCGGGGAGCTGTTTTTT. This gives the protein CASSFQREGQVGELFF.

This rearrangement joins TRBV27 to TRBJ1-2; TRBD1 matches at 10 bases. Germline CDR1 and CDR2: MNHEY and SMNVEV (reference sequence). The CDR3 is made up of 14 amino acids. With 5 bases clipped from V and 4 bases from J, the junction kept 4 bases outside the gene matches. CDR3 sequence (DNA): TGTGCCAGCAGTAGGGGACAGGGGTCCTATGGCTACACCTTC. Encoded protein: CASSRGQGSYGYTF.

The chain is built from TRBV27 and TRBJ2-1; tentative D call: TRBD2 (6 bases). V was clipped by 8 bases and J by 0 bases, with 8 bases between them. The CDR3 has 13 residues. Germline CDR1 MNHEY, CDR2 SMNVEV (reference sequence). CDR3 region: CASGRDSYNEQFF. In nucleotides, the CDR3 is TGTGCCAGCGGGCGGGACTCCTACAATGAGCAGTTCTTC.

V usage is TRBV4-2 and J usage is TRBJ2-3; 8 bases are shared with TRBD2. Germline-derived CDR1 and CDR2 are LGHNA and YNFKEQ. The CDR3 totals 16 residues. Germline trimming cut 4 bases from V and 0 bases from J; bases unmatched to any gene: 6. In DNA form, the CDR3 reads TGTGCCAGCAGCCCTACCGGGGGGGTTAGCACAGATACGCAGTATTTT. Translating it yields CASSPTGGVSTDTQYF.

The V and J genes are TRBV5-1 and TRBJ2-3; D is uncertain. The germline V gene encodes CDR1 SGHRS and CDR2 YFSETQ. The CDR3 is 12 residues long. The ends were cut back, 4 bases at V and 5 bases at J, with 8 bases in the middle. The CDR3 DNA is TGCGCCAGCAGCACGGGTGTAGATACGCAGTATTTT. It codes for CASSTGVDTQYF.

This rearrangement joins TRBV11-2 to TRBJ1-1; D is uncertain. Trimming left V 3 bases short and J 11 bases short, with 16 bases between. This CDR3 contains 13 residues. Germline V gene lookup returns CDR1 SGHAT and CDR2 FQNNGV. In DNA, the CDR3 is TGTGCCAGCAGCTTGGGCTCCGGGGTTATGGCTTTCTTT. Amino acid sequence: CASSLGSGVMAFF.

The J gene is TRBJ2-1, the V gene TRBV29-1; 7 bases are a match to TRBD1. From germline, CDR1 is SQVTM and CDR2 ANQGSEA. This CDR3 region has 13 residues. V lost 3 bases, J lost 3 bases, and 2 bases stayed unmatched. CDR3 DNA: TGCAGCGTTGAGTACAGGGGCTACAATGAGCAGTTCTTC. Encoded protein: CSVEYRGYNEQFF.

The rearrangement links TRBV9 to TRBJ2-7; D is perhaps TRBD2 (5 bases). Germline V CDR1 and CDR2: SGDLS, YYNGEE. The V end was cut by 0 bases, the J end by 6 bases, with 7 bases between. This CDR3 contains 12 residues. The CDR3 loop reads CASSVERGEQYF. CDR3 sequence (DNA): TGTGCCAGCAGCGTAGAACGGGGCGAGCAGTACTTC.

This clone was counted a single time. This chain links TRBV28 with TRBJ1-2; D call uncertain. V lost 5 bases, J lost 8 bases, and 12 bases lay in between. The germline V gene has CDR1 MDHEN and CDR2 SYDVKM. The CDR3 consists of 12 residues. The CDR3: CASSARTGGYTF. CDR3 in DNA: TGTGCCAGCAGTGCGCGAACGGGGGGCTACACCTTC.

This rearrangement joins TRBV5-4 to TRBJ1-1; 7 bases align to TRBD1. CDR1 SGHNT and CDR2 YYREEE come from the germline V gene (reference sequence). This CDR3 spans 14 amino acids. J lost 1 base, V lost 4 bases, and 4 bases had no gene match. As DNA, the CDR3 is TGTGCCAGCAGCGGGGGACAGCAGAACACTGAAGCTTTCTTT. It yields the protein CASSGGQQNTEAFF.